Each of the 13 T cell receptor beta chains below was sequenced from the same sample in a study of breast tumors, draining lymph nodes, adjacent tissues. Samples came from axillary lymph nodes draining the breast cancer. MiXCR, run by TCRdb on the multiplex PCR reads, gives a single entry per CDR3 protein. The sample lists about 180,000 distinct CDR3 sequences, roughly 30% occurring once. The sample taken for sequencing was axillary lymph node tissue. All receptors come from a female donor with breast cancer. Some clones in this sample may be carry-over from other donors' samples.

This clonotype was seen many times. J is TRBJ1-5 and V is TRBV18, with 11 bases aligning to TRBD1. The V gene end was trimmed by 5 bases and the J gene end by 3 bases; junction bases not matched to a gene: 12. CDR1 is KGHSH, CDR2 LQKENI, per germline. CDR3 size: 18 residues. The CDR3 is CASSYRDRGERNNQPQHF. The CDR3 region has the DNA TGTGCCAGCTCATACCGGGACAGGGGGGAGAGGAACAATCAGCCCCAGCATTTT.

The rearrangement uses TRBV7-4 and TRBJ2-7, with D possibly being TRBD1 or TRBD2 (5 bases each). The CDR3 contains 14 residues. Trimming took off 5 bases at V and 3 bases at J, with 14 bases between the two ends. CDR1 SGHVT and CDR2 SQSDAQ come from the germline V gene. DNA of the CDR3: TGTGCCAGCAGCCCACGGGACGGTTACTACGAGCAGTACTTC. As protein: CASSPRDGYYEQYF.

This clonotype was counted at least ten times. The J gene is TRBJ2-7, the V gene TRBV12-5; 8 bases agree with TRBD1. Germline trimming cut 0 bases from V and 2 bases from J; bases unmatched to any gene: 6. Germline CDR1 and CDR2: LGHNT and FRNRAP. This CDR3 region has 16 residues. CDR3 residues: CASGLVTGTGTYEQYF. The CDR3 coding sequence is TGTGCTAGTGGTTTGGTAACGGGGACAGGAACCTACGAGCAGTACTTC.

This clonotype was picked up many times. Here the CDR3 reads CASSESGTSGGHTQYF. The CDR3 coding sequence is TGCGCCAGCAGTGAGTCGGGGACTAGCGGGGGGCATACGCAGTATTTT. The chain employs TRBV10-1 and TRBJ2-3; 15 nucleotides align to TRBD2. Germline loops: CDR1 WNHNN, CDR2 SYGVQD (reference sequence). CDR3 length: 16 residues. V gave up 0 bases and J gave up 7 bases; unmatched junction bases: 2.

At least ten counts were recorded for this clonotype. V is TRBV20-1 and J is TRBJ2-1, with 7 bases aligning to TRBD1. Losses at the gene ends were 2 bases for V and 4 bases for J; bases not matched to a gene: 8. This CDR3 has 15 residues. CDR1 is DFQATT, CDR2 SNEGSKA, per germline (reference sequence). CDR3 DNA sequence: TGCAGTGCTAGAAGGGGACAGACGTTTTACAATGAGCAGTTCTTC. This gives the protein CSARRGQTFYNEQFF.

This clonotype was recorded many times. A much larger clone differs by one base, so this may be a read error. J is TRBJ1-2 and V is TRBV29-1; D gene uncertain. The CDR3 length is 12 residues. Trimming took off 7 bases at V and 5 bases at J, with 14 bases between the two ends. From germline, CDR1 is SQVTM and CDR2 ANQGSEA. The CDR3 DNA reads as TGCAGCGCTGCGACGGTCGTTTATGGCTACACCTTC. Translating gives CSAATVVYGYTF.

Note on this clonotype: The germline gene is not matched at one end of the junction; a read error may be the cause. The chain joins TRBV20-1 to TRBJ1-4, with D tentatively TRBD1 (5 bases). The CDR3 contains 13 residues. In germline, CDR1 is DFQATT, CDR2 SNEGSKA (reference sequence). The CDR3 region is CSARDSSNEKPFF. In nucleotides, the CDR3 is TGCAGTGCTCGGGACTCTTCAAATGAGAAACCGTTTTTT.

The chain is built from TRBV24-1 and TRBJ2-6; 7 nucleotides align to TRBD1. The CDR3 totals 19 residues. Per the germline V gene, CDR1 is KGHDR and CDR2 is SFDVKD. The J segment lost 0 bases and the V segment lost 1 base, leaving 8 bases of the junction unmatched. This CDR3 reads CATSDLSPRGLSGANVLTF. The CDR3 DNA follows: TGTGCCACCAGTGATTTATCCCCGAGGGGGCTCTCTGGGGCCAACGTCCTGACTTTC.

This chain links TRBV11-2 with TRBJ2-5; 8 positions match TRBD1. CDR3 size: 17 residues. Germline CDR1 reads SGHAT; CDR2 reads FQNNGV. V dropped 0 bases and J dropped 0; count of bases not matched to a gene: 6. The CDR3 sequence: CASSLDFAGGDQETQYF. The CDR3 DNA follows: TGTGCCAGCAGCTTAGATTTCGCAGGGGGCGACCAAGAGACCCAGTACTTC.

V is TRBV7-2 and J is TRBJ2-7, with 11 bases lining up with TRBD2. Looked up from germline, CDR1 is SGHTA and CDR2 is FQGNSA. The CDR3 has 19 residues. Trimming cost V 5 bases and J 5 bases; bases outside gene matches: 20. The CDR3, as DNA: TGTGCCAGCAGCGAGGGGTTGTTAGCGGGGGGGCCGTACCCACACGAGCAGTACTTC. Translated: CASSEGLLAGGPYPHEQYF.

Points on this clonotype: This may be a read error: a much more frequent sequence differs by one nucleotide. CDR3 DNA: TGTGCCAGCAGCTTACGGGTTCAGAGGGACTATGGCTACACCTTC. Translated, it gives CASSLRVQRDYGYTF. The chain couples TRBV7-3 to TRBJ1-2; no clear D gene. Per germline, CDR1 SGHTA and CDR2 FQGTGA. V was trimmed by 2 bases and J by 3 bases, leaving 13 bases between them. This CDR3 spans 15 amino acids. The full variable domain, rest sourced from reference TRBV7-3 and TRBJ1-2, is GAGVSQTPSNKVTEKGKYVELRCDPISGHTALYWYRQSLGQGPEFLIYFQGTGAADDSGLPNDRFFAVRPEGSVSTLKIQRTERGDSAVYLCASSLRVQRDYGYTFGSGTRLTVV.

This clonotype was recorded many times. This chain uses TRBV7-9 with TRBJ2-1, with 15 bases identical to TRBD2. Looked up from germline, CDR1 is SEHNR and CDR2 is FQNEAQ (reference sequence). The J segment lost 8 bases and the V segment lost 5 bases, leaving 19 bases of the junction unmatched. The CDR3 sequence is 20 residues long. This CDR3 reads CASSLIGLAGGGSAGHEQFF. The CDR3 coding sequence is TGTGCCAGCAGCCTCATAGGACTAGCGGGAGGGGGGTCCGCGGGCCATGAGCAGTTCTTC.

The chain employs TRBV19 and TRBJ2-1; D gene unclear. Germline values: CDR1 LNHDA, CDR2 SQIVND (reference sequence). The CDR3 extends over 15 amino acids. Trimming cost V 2 bases and J 1 base, with 9 bases left between them. In DNA, the CDR3 is TGTGCCAGTAGTATAATTCTCGATTCCTACAATGAGCAGTTCTTC. Its protein is CASSIILDSYNEQFF.